A single TCR beta chain is shown here with its context. The sample belongs to a study of immune characterization of retroperitoneal liposarcoma. MiXCR was run by TCRdb on the PCR reads, yielding one entry per CDR3 protein. The sample shows 2,500 to 3,000 distinct CDR3 sequences, 45% of them seen only once. The origin of this receptor is a male donor with retroperitoneal liposarcoma. The specimen sequenced was tumor tissue.

For the CDR3, the DNA is TGTGCCAGCAGTGAATACCTGTGGGAGACCCAGTACTTC. It translates to CASSEYLWETQYF. This chain joins TRBV6-1 and TRBJ2-5; no firm D call. V was clipped by 2 bases and J by 5 bases, with 9 bases between them. The CDR3 is 13 residues long. Germline V gene data show CDR1 as MNHNS and CDR2 as SASEGT.